A selection of T cell receptor beta chains follows, all from one sample in a study of blood T cell repertoires in COVID-19. Clones were sequenced by immunoSEQ multiplex PCR, and TCRdb holds only the in-frame ones, with some missing. This table holds some 210,000 clones, roughly 84% found once. Sequenced material: peripheral blood. The receptor set was obtained from a woman in her thirties or forties who had recovered from COVID-19. Each CDR3 is given with its conserved first and last residue. A D gene is named only where the DNA matches it firmly. Only some rows state a clone size, as once, few, many or a class for expanded clones.

>TRBV28|TRBD2|TRBJ2-1|-
TGTGCCAGCAGCCGGATCCTAGGCGGGGGCTACAATGAGCAGTTCTTC
CASSRILGGGYNEQFF
>TRBV10-3|-|TRBJ1-1|-
TGTGCCATCAGTGATCAGGGGACTGAAGCTTTCTTT
CAISDQGTEAFF
>TRBV25-1|-|TRBJ1-4|-
TGTGCCAGCAGTGACCAGGGGTATAATGAAAAACTGTTTTTT
CASSDQGYNEKLFF
>TRBV6-2/TRBV6-3|TRBD2|TRBJ2-7|-
TGTGCCAGCAGTTATTCAGCGGGAGAACACTACGAGCAGTACTTC
CASSYSAGEHYEQYF
>TRBV3-1/TRBV3-2|TRBD2|TRBJ2-7|-
TGTGCCAGCAGCCAAGTGGCGGGGGGTTCGGGCGAGCAGTACTTC
CASSQVAGGSGEQYF
>TRBV5-1|-|TRBJ2-5|-
TGCGCCAGCAGCCCTTGGGCGTTTAAAGAGACCCAGTACTTC
CASSPWAFKETQYF
>TRBV18|TRBD1|TRBJ2-3|-
TGTGCCAGCTCACAAACAGGGGCAGATACGCAGTATTTT
CASSQTGADTQYF
>TRBV7-8|TRBD1|TRBJ2-2|-
TGTGCCAGCAGCGCGGGGACAGGGTACACCGGGGAGCTGTTTTTT
CASSAGTGYTGELFF
>TRBV3-1/TRBV3-2|-|TRBJ1-6|few
TGTGCCAGCAGCCAAAGAATGGACTCCTCGACCCTCCACTTT
CASSQRMDSSTLHF
>TRBV29-1|TRBD1|TRBJ1-6|-
TGCAGCGCCAAGACAGGGTCGGATAATTCACCCCTCCACTTT
CSAKTGSDNSPLHF
>TRBV3-1/TRBV3-2|-|TRBJ1-3|-
TGTGCCAGCAGCCACACATTATCTGGAAACACCATATATTTT
CASSHTLSGNTIYF
>TRBV7-3|TRBD1|TRBJ1-2|once
TGTGCCAGCAGCTCGGGACAGGGAACCTATGGCTACACCTTC
CASSSGQGTYGYTF
>TRBV28|-|TRBJ1-3|-
TGTGCGTCCTGTGGAAACACCATATATTTT
CASCGNTIYF
>TRBV19|TRBD1|TRBJ1-5|-
TGTGCCAGTTGGGACAGGGATCAGCCCCAGCATTTT
CASWDRDQPQHF
>TRBV28|-|TRBJ1-3|-
TGTGCCAGCACCGGGTGGTCTGGAAACACCATATATTTT
CASTGWSGNTIYF
>TRBV7-8|-|TRBJ2-5|-
TGTGCCAGCAGCCTAAGAGAGAGGGCCAGGGAGACCCAGTACTTC
CASSLRERARETQYF
>TRBV19|TRBD1|TRBJ1-5|-
TGTGCCAGTAGTGACAGGGCGCGATCACCCCAGCATTTT
CASSDRARSPQHF
>TRBV5-6|-|TRBJ1-1|-
TGTGCCAGCAGCTGGACCGCGGGGGCAGCTTTCTTT
CASSWTAGAAFF
>TRBV28|TRBD2|TRBJ2-1|-
TGTGCCAGCAGTTTATCCGGGACTAGCGGGAGTGGTGAGCAGTTCTTC
CASSLSGTSGSGEQFF
>TRBV6-2/TRBV6-3|TRBD2|TRBJ2-1|-
TGTGCCAGCAGCTCTAGCGGGAGGTTCAATGAGCAGTTCTTC
CASSSSGRFNEQFF
>TRBV27|-|TRBJ1-6|-
TGTGCCAGCAGTTTTTACCAATTAGATGATAATTCACCCCTCCACTTT
CASSFYQLDDNSPLHF
>TRBV21-1|-|TRBJ2-5|once
TGTGCCAGCAGCAATGGGGCGGGACCACAAGAGACCCAGTACTTC
CASSNGAGPQETQYF
>TRBV2|TRBD2|TRBJ2-3|once
TGTGCCAGCAGTGAGACTAGCGGGACTGGGGATACGCAGTATTTT
CASSETSGTGDTQYF
>TRBV12-3/TRBV12-4|TRBD1|TRBJ1-4|-
TGTGCCAGCAGTTTTGACAGGGTGAAACTGTTTTTT
CASSFDRVKLFF
>TRBV6-5|TRBD1|TRBJ2-5|-
TGTGCCAGCACCCGACAGGGCCAAGAGACCCAGTACTTC
CASTRQGQETQYF
>TRBV29-1|TRBD2|TRBJ2-5|-
TGCAGCGTTGGAGGGATAGCGGGGTGGGGACAAGAGACCCAGTACTTC
CSVGGIAGWGQETQYF
>TRBV7-8|TRBD1|TRBJ2-7|-
TGTGCCAGCAGCTTATACAGGGGAACCCGCTACGAGCAGTACTTC
CASSLYRGTRYEQYF
>TRBV18|-|TRBJ2-7|-
TGTGCCAGCTCACCAGAGTTGACAGGTCATGGCTACGAGCAGTACTTC
CASSPELTGHGYEQYF
>TRBV5-8|-|TRBJ2-1|-
TGTGCCAGCGGTCGGTCCAATGAGCAGTTCTTC
CASGRSNEQFF
>TRBV28|-|TRBJ2-7|-
TGTGCCAGCAGGCTCGGCAACTCGGGGTTTATGGGCGAGCAGTACTTC
CASRLGNSGFMGEQYF
>TRBV27|-|TRBJ2-3|once
TGTGCCAGCAGTAGTCAGGGGCGAGATACGCAGTATTTT
CASSSQGRDTQYF
>TRBV6-5|-|TRBJ2-7|few
TGTGCCAGCACAGACCCAGCATCGGGATACGAGCAGTACTTC
CASTDPASGYEQYF
>TRBV20-1|-|TRBJ2-4|-
TGCAGTGCTAGTACCGGGATTGGAGCCAAAAACATTCAGTACTTC
CSASTGIGAKNIQYF
>TRBV18|TRBD1|TRBJ2-2|few
TGTGCCAGCTCACCACGGACAGGGGACACCGGGGAGCTGTTTTTT
CASSPRTGDTGELFF
>TRBV5-4|TRBD1|TRBJ2-2|-
TGTGCCAGCACGAGACAGGGGGCGCCGGTCACCGGGGAGCTGTTTTTT
CASTRQGAPVTGELFF
>TRBV5-1|TRBD2|TRBJ2-2|few
TGCGCCAGCGCCGGGACTAGCAAATTGTCCGGGGAGCTGTTTTTT
CASAGTSKLSGELFF
>TRBV6-2/TRBV6-3|-|TRBJ2-1|-
TGTGCCAGCAGTTACGGGCAGGGGATGTTCGATGAGCAGTTCTTC
CASSYGQGMFDEQFF
>TRBV24-1|TRBD2|TRBJ2-3|-
TGTGCCACCAGCGCCCCGGGACCGCGAGGGACTAGCGGGAGGGCCGTAATTACAGATACGCAGTATTTT
CATSAPGPRGTSGRAVITDTQYF
>TRBV6-5|TRBD1|TRBJ2-2|-
TGTGCCAGCAACACAGGGGAACCCGGGGAGCTGTTTTTT
CASNTGEPGELFF
>TRBV9|-|TRBJ1-4|-
TGTGCCAGCAGCGTAGGTGAGAGGCGGAAACTGTTTTTT
CASSVGERRKLFF
>TRBV5-6|TRBD1|TRBJ1-1|-
TGTGCCAGCAGCTTCGGACAGGGAAGCACTGAAGCTTTCTTT
CASSFGQGSTEAFF
>TRBV18|-|TRBJ2-5|-
TGTGCCAGCTCACCAACAGGGGAGACCCAGTACTTC
CASSPTGETQYF
>TRBV11-2|-|TRBJ1-4|-
TGTGCCAGCAGCGTACCAGGGCCAACTAATGAAAAACTGTTTTTT
CASSVPGPTNEKLFF
>TRBV15|TRBD1|TRBJ1-2|-
TGTGCCACCAGCAGAGAGCCGGGACAGGGCGCGGGCGTTCGAGGCTACACCTTC
CATSREPGQGAGVRGYTF
>TRBV19|TRBD1|TRBJ2-7|-
TGTGCCAGTAGTATACACCGGGACAGGTCCTACGAGCAGTACTTC
CASSIHRDRSYEQYF
>TRBV6-5|TRBD2|TRBJ2-3|-
TGTGCCATCCGGGCCACTAGCGGGGGCACAGATACGCAGTATTTT
CAIRATSGGTDTQYF
>TRBV19|TRBD1|TRBJ1-5|-
TGTGCCAGTAGTAGGGGGACAGGGTTCCATAGCAATCAGCCCCAGCATTTT
CASSRGTGFHSNQPQHF
>TRBV10-3|TRBD2|TRBJ2-3|-
TGTGCCATCAGAAGTAGCGGGGCAGATACGCAGTATTTT
CAIRSSGADTQYF
>TRBV10-2|TRBD2|TRBJ2-1|-
TGCGCCAGCCTCCTAGCGGGAGGCAATGAGCAGTTCTTC
CASLLAGGNEQFF
>TRBV14|-|TRBJ2-1|-
TGTGCCAGCAGCCCAATTACGGGGGATGAGCAGTTCTTC
CASSPITGDEQFF
>TRBV5-1|TRBD2|TRBJ2-5|-
TGCGCCAGCAGCTTGCAAACTAGCGGGAATCAAGAGACCCAGTACTTC
CASSLQTSGNQETQYF
>TRBV11-2|-|TRBJ2-1|-
TGTGCCAGCAGCTTAAACAGGGTAGGTGACAATGAGCAGTTCTTC
CASSLNRVGDNEQFF
>TRBV19|-|TRBJ2-1|once
TGTGCCAGTAGTATGAGTAGCGGCCTGATGGATGAGCAGTTCTTC
CASSMSSGLMDEQFF
>TRBV6-5|TRBD1|TRBJ2-7|-
TGTGCCAGCAGTAGCCTAAGGGGGCTCTACGAGCAGTACTTC
CASSSLRGLYEQYF
>TRBV28|-|TRBJ2-3|-
TGTGCCAGCAGTTTGGGAGAGGCGAATACGCAGTATTTT
CASSLGEANTQYF
>TRBV7-9|-|TRBJ2-3|-
TGTGCCAGCAGCTTAACGGGTTACAGGTCGTTAGATACGCAGTATTTT
CASSLTGYRSLDTQYF
>TRBV6-5|-|TRBJ2-5|-
TGTGCCAGCAGTTACTCTGATGGGAGGCAAGAGACCCAGTACTTC
CASSYSDGRQETQYF
>TRBV7-9|-|TRBJ1-3|once
TGTGCCAGCAGCCCCTTCGCTGGAAACACCATATATTTT
CASSPFAGNTIYF
>TRBV3-1/TRBV3-2|TRBD1|TRBJ1-1|-
TGTGCCAGCAGCCTACGGGACAGGCCGAGGGAGGGTTTCTTT
CASSLRDRPREGFF
>TRBV27|-|TRBJ1-1|-
TGTGCCAGCAGCTCAGGGTTTAGGAACACTGAAGCTTTCTTT
CASSSGFRNTEAFF